The present entry profiles one T cell receptor beta chain with its context. Antigen unknown. This record comes from a study of siplizumab effects on memory and regulatory T cells. TCRdb's copy holds only in-frame clones and misses some; the assay was immunoSEQ multiplex PCR. The repertoire holds around 100,000 clones, with 91% as singletons. Study-wide findings and caveats: The alloreactive clones that mapped to unstimulated subsets made up only a minor fraction.

Sequenced input: CD4+ T cells sorted from blood. The source is a human donor in good health.

CDR3 region: CASSPVVRETQYF. CDR3 sequence (DNA): TGTGCCAGCAGCCCCGTGGTCAGAGAGACCCAGTACTTC. The V and J genes are TRBV6-5 and TRBJ2-5, with unresolved D. The CDR3 covers 13 residues. Trimming pared 6 bases from V and 4 bases from J, leaving 12 bases between. Germline V gene lookup returns CDR1 MNHEY and CDR2 SVGAGI.